This TCR beta chain is drawn from a study of blood T cell repertoires in COVID-19. Study details: Acute and convalescent COVID-19 specimens originated in the United States, Italy and Spain. In each case, the material was cDNA or gDNA derived from T cells, B-cell-depleted T cells, or PBMCs.

Profiled with immunoSEQ multiplex PCR; TCRdb holds only in-frame clones, not every one. The profile shows over 55,000 clones, roughly 87% of them singletons. The CDR3 sequence is 16 residues long. This clone was counted between two and nine times. Sample: peripheral blood. The chain carries TRBV21-1 and TRBJ2-1; the DNA was not compared with TRBD2, the D call given in the table. TRBV21-1 is listed as a pseudogene. This clonotype was obtained from an elderly woman with acute or convalescent COVID-19. The CDR3 is CASSRQKREGINEQFF. In nucleotides, the CDR3 is TGTGCCAGCAGCAGACAGAAGCGGGAGGGAATCAATGAGCAGTTCTTC.